This TCR beta chain was retrieved from a study of blood T cells in healthy people across ages. This clonotype was seen just once. The antigen is undetermined. Around 9.4 milliliters was the volume of peripheral blood drawn from each donor. This CDR3 contains 14 residues. CDR1 and CDR2 (germline): SGHRS, YFSETQ. Trimming cost V 6 bases and J 8 bases; bases outside gene matches: 6. Combining a sample-barcoded 5' primer with a J-beta primer mix, a second PCR ran for roughly 7 to 11 cycles. TCRdb itself ran the 5' RACE reads through MiXCR, one entry per CDR3 protein. This repertoire shows roughly 680,000 distinct CDR3 sequences, 45% to 50% found once; its top ten account for roughly 30%. Study-wide results and limits: As naive T cell percentage varied, TCR beta diversity correlated strongly with it. More naive CD4+ cells and higher diversity were found in long-lived than in aged donors. Per million T cells, TCR beta diversity dropped roughly linearly as age increased.

The TCR was taken from a woman in her sixties or seventies in good health. Input material: blood. The chain has TRBV5-1 and TRBJ2-1, with TRBD1 matching over 12 bases. Written as DNA, the CDR3 is TGCGCCAGCATTCGGGGACAGGGGGCCGATGAGCAGTTCTTC. Its protein product is CASIRGQGADEQFF.